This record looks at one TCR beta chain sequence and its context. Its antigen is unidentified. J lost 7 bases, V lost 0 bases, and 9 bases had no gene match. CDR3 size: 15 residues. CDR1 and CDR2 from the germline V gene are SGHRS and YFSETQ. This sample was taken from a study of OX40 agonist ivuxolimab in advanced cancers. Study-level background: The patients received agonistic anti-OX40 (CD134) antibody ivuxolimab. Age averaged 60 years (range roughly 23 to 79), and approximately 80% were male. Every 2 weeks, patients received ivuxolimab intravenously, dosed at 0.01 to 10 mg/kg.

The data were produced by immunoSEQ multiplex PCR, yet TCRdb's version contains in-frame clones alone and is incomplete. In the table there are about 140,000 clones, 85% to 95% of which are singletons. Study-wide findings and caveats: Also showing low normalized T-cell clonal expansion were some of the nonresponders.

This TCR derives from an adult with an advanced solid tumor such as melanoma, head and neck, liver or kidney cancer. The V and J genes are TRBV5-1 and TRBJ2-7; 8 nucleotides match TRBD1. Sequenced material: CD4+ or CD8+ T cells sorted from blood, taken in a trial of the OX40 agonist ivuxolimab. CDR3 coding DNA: TGCGCCAGCAGCTTGGTCGCAGGGGGCGCGGGGGAGCAGTACTTC. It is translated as CASSLVAGGAGEQYF.